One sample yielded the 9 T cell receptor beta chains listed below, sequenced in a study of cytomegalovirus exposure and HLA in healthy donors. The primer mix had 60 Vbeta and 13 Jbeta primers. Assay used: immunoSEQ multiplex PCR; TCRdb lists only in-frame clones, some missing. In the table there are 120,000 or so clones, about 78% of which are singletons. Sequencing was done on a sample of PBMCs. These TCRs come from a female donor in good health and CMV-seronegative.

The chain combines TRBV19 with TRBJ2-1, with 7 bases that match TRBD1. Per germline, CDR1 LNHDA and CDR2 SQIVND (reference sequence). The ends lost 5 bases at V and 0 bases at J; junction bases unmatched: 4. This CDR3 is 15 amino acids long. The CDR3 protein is CASSASGGSYNEQFF. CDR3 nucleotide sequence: TGTGCCAGTAGTGCCTCAGGGGGCTCCTACAATGAGCAGTTCTTC.

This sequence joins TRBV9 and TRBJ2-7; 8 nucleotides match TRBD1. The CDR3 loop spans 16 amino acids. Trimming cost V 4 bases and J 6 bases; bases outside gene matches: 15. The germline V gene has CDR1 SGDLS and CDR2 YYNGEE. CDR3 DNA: TGTGCCAGCAGCTCGGGGTGGGGGCAGGGGGCTGGCGAGCAGTACTTC. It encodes CASSSGWGQGAGEQYF. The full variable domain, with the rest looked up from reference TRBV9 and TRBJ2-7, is DSGVTQTPKHLITATGQRVTLRCSPRSGDLSVYWYQQSLDQGLQFLIQYYNGEERAKGNILERFSAQQFPDLHSELNLSSLELGDSALYFCASSSGWGQGAGEQYFGPGTRLTVT.

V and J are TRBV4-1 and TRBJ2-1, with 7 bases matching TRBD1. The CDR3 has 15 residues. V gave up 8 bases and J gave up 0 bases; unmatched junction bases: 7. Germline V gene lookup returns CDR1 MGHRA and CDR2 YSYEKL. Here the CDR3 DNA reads TGCGCCAGCCAAGGGACAGCCGACTCCTACAATGAGCAGTTCTTC. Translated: CASQGTADSYNEQFF.

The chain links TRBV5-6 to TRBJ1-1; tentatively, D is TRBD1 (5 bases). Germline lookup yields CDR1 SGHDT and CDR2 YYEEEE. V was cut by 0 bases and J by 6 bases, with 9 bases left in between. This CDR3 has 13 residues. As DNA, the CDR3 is TGTGCCAGCAGCTTGGCAGGGTATGCTGAAGCTTTCTTT. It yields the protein CASSLAGYAEAFF.

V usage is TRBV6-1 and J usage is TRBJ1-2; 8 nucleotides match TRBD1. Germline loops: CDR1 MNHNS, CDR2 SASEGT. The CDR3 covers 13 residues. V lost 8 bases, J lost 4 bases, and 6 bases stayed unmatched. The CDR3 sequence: CASHRTGFYGYTF. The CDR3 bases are TGTGCCAGCCACAGGACAGGGTTCTATGGCTACACCTTC.

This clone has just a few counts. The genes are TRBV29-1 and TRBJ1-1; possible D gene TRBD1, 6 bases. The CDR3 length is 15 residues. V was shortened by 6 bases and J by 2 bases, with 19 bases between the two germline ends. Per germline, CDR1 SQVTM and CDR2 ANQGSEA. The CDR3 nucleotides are TGCAGCGTGGCCGGGACACTTATTCCAAACACTGAAGCTTTCTTT. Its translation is CSVAGTLIPNTEAFF.

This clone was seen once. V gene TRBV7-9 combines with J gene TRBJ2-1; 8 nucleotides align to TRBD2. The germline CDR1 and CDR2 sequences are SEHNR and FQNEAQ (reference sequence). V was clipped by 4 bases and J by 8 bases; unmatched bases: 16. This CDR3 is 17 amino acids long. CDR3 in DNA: TGTGCCAGCAGCTCGCCTGAACGTAGCGGGGTGGCCGATGAGCAGTTCTTC. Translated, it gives CASSSPERSGVADEQFF.

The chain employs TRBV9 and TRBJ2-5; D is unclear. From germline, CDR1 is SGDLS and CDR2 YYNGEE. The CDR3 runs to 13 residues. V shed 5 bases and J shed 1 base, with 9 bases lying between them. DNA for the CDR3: TGTGCCAGCAGTTATATGTCCCAAGAGACCCAGTACTTC. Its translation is CASSYMSQETQYF.

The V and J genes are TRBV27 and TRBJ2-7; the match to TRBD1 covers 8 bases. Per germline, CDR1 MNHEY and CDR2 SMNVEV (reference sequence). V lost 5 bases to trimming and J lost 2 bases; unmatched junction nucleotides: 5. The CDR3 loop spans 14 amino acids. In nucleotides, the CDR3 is TGTGCCAGCAGTGCCAGGGGGCCCACCTACGAGCAGTACTTC. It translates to CASSARGPTYEQYF.